Listed below are T cell receptor beta chains from one sample, sequenced in a study of shared clonotypes between healthy human individuals. Measured with immunoSEQ multiplex PCR; TCRdb has only the in-frame clones, and not every one. In the table there are over a million clones, approximately 98.5% of which are singletons. Material: naive CD4+ T cells sorted from blood. These receptors all stem from a man aged 25-40 years in good health. Each CDR3 is given with its conserved first and last residue. D genes are given only for firm matches. Clone size is given for some rows only: seen once, a few or many times, or a class if the clone is expanded.

J gene: TRBJ2-3
D gene: -
V gene: TRBV11-2
clone size: -
CDR3 DNA: TGTGCCAGCAGCTTAGGAGATGGGAATTTGGGCGATACGCAGTATTTT
CDR3 protein: CASSLGDGNLGDTQYF

J gene: TRBJ1-2
D gene: -
V gene: TRBV25-1
clone size: -
CDR3 DNA: TGTGCCAGCAGTACCGGGCCTAACTATGGCTACACCTTC
CDR3 protein: CASSTGPNYGYTF

J gene: TRBJ1-6
D gene: -
V gene: TRBV18
clone size: -
CDR3 DNA: TGTGCCAGCACTCGGGCGCAGGGGACTTCACCCCTCCACTTT
CDR3 protein: CASTRAQGTSPLHF

J gene: TRBJ2-4
D gene: TRBD1
V gene: TRBV7-9
clone size: -
CDR3 DNA: TGTGCCAGCAGCTGGGACAGGGGAGCCAAAAACATTCAGTACTTC
CDR3 protein: CASSWDRGAKNIQYF

J gene: TRBJ2-1
D gene: TRBD1
V gene: TRBV6-5
clone size: -
CDR3 DNA: TGTGCCAGCAGTTACTCGGGGGACAGATACAATGAGCAGTTCTTC
CDR3 protein: CASSYSGDRYNEQFF

J gene: TRBJ1-4
D gene: TRBD1
V gene: TRBV5-1
clone size: -
CDR3 DNA: TGCGCCAGCAGCACAAACGGACAGGGTCGGGTCGGAGAAAAACTGTTTTTT
CDR3 protein: CASSTNGQGRVGEKLFF

J gene: TRBJ1-2
D gene: TRBD1
V gene: TRBV29-1
clone size: once
CDR3 DNA: TGCAGCGCTAACAGGGGGTCTAACTATGGCTACACCTTC
CDR3 protein: CSANRGSNYGYTF

J gene: TRBJ2-7
D gene: -
V gene: TRBV18
clone size: -
CDR3 DNA: TGTGCCAGCTCACAGGGACAAGCCGTCTACGAGCAGTACTTC
CDR3 protein: CASSQGQAVYEQYF

J gene: TRBJ2-7
D gene: TRBD1
V gene: TRBV25-1
clone size: -
CDR3 DNA: TGTGCCAGCAGCCCTAGGGCGGGACAGGGGGGTTCCTACGAGCAGTACTTC
CDR3 protein: CASSPRAGQGGSYEQYF

J gene: TRBJ2-5
D gene: TRBD2
V gene: TRBV4-2
clone size: -
CDR3 DNA: TGTGCCAGCAGCCAAGAAACTAGCGGGCAAGAGACCCAGTACTTC
CDR3 protein: CASSQETSGQETQYF

J gene: TRBJ2-1
D gene: TRBD2
V gene: TRBV5-1
clone size: -
CDR3 DNA: TGCGCCAGCAGCTTACCAGCGGGACTCGACAATGAGCAGTTCTTC
CDR3 protein: CASSLPAGLDNEQFF

J gene: TRBJ2-1
D gene: -
V gene: TRBV4-2
clone size: -
CDR3 DNA: TGTGCCAGCAGCCGGTCACAGGGTGAGCAGTTCTTC
CDR3 protein: CASSRSQGEQFF

J gene: TRBJ2-5
D gene: -
V gene: TRBV2
clone size: once
CDR3 DNA: TGTGCCAGCAGTGCCGGCAGGGGGGTATACCAAGAGACCCAGTACTTC
CDR3 protein: CASSAGRGVYQETQYF

J gene: TRBJ2-7
D gene: -
V gene: TRBV5-5
clone size: -
CDR3 DNA: TGTGCCAGCAGCTTAATACAGGGCGAGCAGTACTTC
CDR3 protein: CASSLIQGEQYF

J gene: TRBJ1-5
D gene: -
V gene: TRBV19
clone size: -
CDR3 DNA: TGTGCCAGTAGTGGGTTCGGCAATCAGCCCCAGCATTTT
CDR3 protein: CASSGFGNQPQHF

J gene: TRBJ1-2
D gene: -
V gene: TRBV5-1
clone size: -
CDR3 DNA: TGCGCCAGCAGCTTGGTCTTCGCAGGGGAAGTTGGCTACACCTTC
CDR3 protein: CASSLVFAGEVGYTF

J gene: TRBJ2-3
D gene: -
V gene: TRBV11-2
clone size: -
CDR3 DNA: TGTGCCAGCAGCTTAATTGGTAGCCGGGGGGATACGCAGTATTTT
CDR3 protein: CASSLIGSRGDTQYF

J gene: TRBJ2-2
D gene: -
V gene: TRBV6-5
clone size: -
CDR3 DNA: TGTGCCAGCAGTTACTCTGGCAGGGCGAGCACCGGGGAGCTGTTTTTT
CDR3 protein: CASSYSGRASTGELFF

J gene: TRBJ2-4
D gene: TRBD1
V gene: TRBV11-2
clone size: once
CDR3 DNA: TGTGCCAGCAGCTCGACAGGGGGCAGGGGAAACATTCAGTACTTC
CDR3 protein: CASSSTGGRGNIQYF

J gene: TRBJ2-3
D gene: TRBD2
V gene: TRBV11-2
clone size: -
CDR3 DNA: TGTGCCAGCAGCTTAGAGCAAAAACTAGCGGGAGTCCCAGATACGCAGTATTTT
CDR3 protein: CASSLEQKLAGVPDTQYF

J gene: TRBJ2-5
D gene: -
V gene: TRBV28
clone size: -
CDR3 DNA: TGTGCCAGCAGTTTAGCTGGAGCAGAGACCCAGTACTTC
CDR3 protein: CASSLAGAETQYF

J gene: TRBJ2-5
D gene: -
V gene: TRBV7-9
clone size: -
CDR3 DNA: TGTGCCAGCAGCGGCTCGGCGTACCAAGAGACCCAGTACTTC
CDR3 protein: CASSGSAYQETQYF

J gene: TRBJ2-1
D gene: -
V gene: TRBV7-9
clone size: -
CDR3 DNA: TGTGCCAGCAGCAAGGCGGGTCAGGAGAAGCAGTTCTTC
CDR3 protein: CASSKAGQEKQFF

J gene: TRBJ2-1
D gene: -
V gene: TRBV15
clone size: once
CDR3 DNA: TGTGCCACCAGCAGCCCAGGAGGTCGATACAATGAGCAGTTCTTC
CDR3 protein: CATSSPGGRYNEQFF

J gene: TRBJ2-7
D gene: TRBD2
V gene: TRBV9
clone size: -
CDR3 DNA: TGTGCCAGCAGCGAGGGCTACAGCGGGGCCTACGAGCAGTACTTC
CDR3 protein: CASSEGYSGAYEQYF

J gene: TRBJ1-5
D gene: -
V gene: TRBV28
clone size: -
CDR3 DNA: TGTGCCAGCCGAGGGGGTTTCGATCAGCCCCAGCATTTT
CDR3 protein: CASRGGFDQPQHF

J gene: TRBJ2-3
D gene: TRBD2
V gene: TRBV18
clone size: -
CDR3 DNA: TGTGCCACAAAGGCGGGAGTCGCAGATACGCAGTATTTT
CDR3 protein: CATKAGVADTQYF

J gene: TRBJ2-1
D gene: TRBD2
V gene: TRBV7-9
clone size: -
CDR3 DNA: TGTGCCAGCGTGCGGGAGGTTGGCTACAATGAGCAGTTCTTC
CDR3 protein: CASVREVGYNEQFF

J gene: TRBJ1-2
D gene: -
V gene: TRBV28
clone size: -
CDR3 DNA: TGTGCCAGCAGGCTCCAGGGGACCCCCTATGGCTACACCTTC
CDR3 protein: CASRLQGTPYGYTF

J gene: TRBJ2-4
D gene: -
V gene: TRBV5-8
clone size: -
CDR3 DNA: TGTGCCAGCAGCTTGGAAGTGACAGGCCGAGCCAAAAACATTCAGTACTTC
CDR3 protein: CASSLEVTGRAKNIQYF

J gene: TRBJ1-5
D gene: TRBD1
V gene: TRBV30
clone size: -
CDR3 DNA: TGTGCCTGGAGTGTACGCACAGGGGCGAGGAATCAGCCCCAGCATTTT
CDR3 protein: CAWSVRTGARNQPQHF

J gene: TRBJ2-5
D gene: -
V gene: TRBV9
clone size: -
CDR3 DNA: TGTGCCAGCGGAGTTAGTGCAGAACAAGAGACCCAGTACTTC
CDR3 protein: CASGVSAEQETQYF

J gene: TRBJ2-3
D gene: -
V gene: TRBV19
clone size: once
CDR3 DNA: TGTGCCAGTAGTATCCCTTCACGGAGGGCAGATACGCAGTATTTT
CDR3 protein: CASSIPSRRADTQYF

J gene: TRBJ2-3
D gene: -
V gene: TRBV29-1
clone size: -
CDR3 DNA: TGCAGCGTTATGCTGGGCCCCCCTCCAGATACGCAGTATTTT
CDR3 protein: CSVMLGPPPDTQYF

J gene: TRBJ2-7
D gene: -
V gene: TRBV13
clone size: -
CDR3 DNA: TGTGCCAGCAGCTCGCCCGGGTCAATAGAGGACGAGCAGTACTTC
CDR3 protein: CASSSPGSIEDEQYF

J gene: TRBJ2-3
D gene: TRBD2
V gene: TRBV23-1
clone size: once
CDR3 DNA: TGCGCTGCCCGGGACTACACAGATACGCAGTATTTT
CDR3 protein: CAARDYTDTQYF

J gene: TRBJ2-2
D gene: TRBD2
V gene: TRBV9
clone size: -
CDR3 DNA: TGTGCCAGCAGCGCCTCACTAGCGGGAGCTTTCAAGGCCGGGGAGCTGTTTTTT
CDR3 protein: CASSASLAGAFKAGELFF

J gene: TRBJ2-7
D gene: -
V gene: TRBV5-5
clone size: -
CDR3 DNA: TGTGCCAGCAGCTACCTATCGGAAAACGAGCAGTACTTC
CDR3 protein: CASSYLSENEQYF

J gene: TRBJ2-1
D gene: -
V gene: TRBV19
clone size: -
CDR3 DNA: TGTGCCAGTAGTCCCTCCGCGACTAGACTCTACAATGAGCAGTTCTTC
CDR3 protein: CASSPSATRLYNEQFF

J gene: TRBJ2-7
D gene: TRBD2
V gene: TRBV28
clone size: -
CDR3 DNA: TGTGCCAGTGGGAGCGGGGTCCACGAGCAGTACTTC
CDR3 protein: CASGSGVHEQYF

J gene: TRBJ2-7
D gene: TRBD2
V gene: TRBV6-6
clone size: -
CDR3 DNA: TGTGCCAGCAGCTACGGGGCTAGCGGTTCCTACGAGCAGTACTTC
CDR3 protein: CASSYGASGSYEQYF

J gene: TRBJ1-5
D gene: TRBD1
V gene: TRBV19
clone size: -
CDR3 DNA: TGTGCCAGTAGTAAAGGACAGGGTACTTACCAGCCCCAGCATTTT
CDR3 protein: CASSKGQGTYQPQHF

J gene: TRBJ1-5
D gene: TRBD1
V gene: TRBV30
clone size: -
CDR3 DNA: TGTGCCTGGAGCCTGGACAGGGAAAACCAGCCCCAGCATTTT
CDR3 protein: CAWSLDRENQPQHF

J gene: TRBJ1-3
D gene: TRBD1
V gene: TRBV20-1
clone size: -
CDR3 DNA: TGCAGTGCTAGGGACAGGGACACCATATATTTT
CDR3 protein: CSARDRDTIYF

J gene: TRBJ2-2
D gene: -
V gene: TRBV5-5
clone size: -
CDR3 DNA: TGTGCCAGCAGCTTGGGTACAGTTTCGGCCGGGGAGCTGTTTTTT
CDR3 protein: CASSLGTVSAGELFF

J gene: TRBJ2-5
D gene: -
V gene: TRBV20-1
clone size: -
CDR3 DNA: TGCAGTGCTAGACTGGGGGAGACCCAGTACTTC
CDR3 protein: CSARLGETQYF

J gene: TRBJ1-2
D gene: -
V gene: TRBV6-6
clone size: -
CDR3 DNA: TGTGCCAGCAGTTACGGGGATTTGGCTGGCTACACCTTC
CDR3 protein: CASSYGDLAGYTF

J gene: TRBJ2-2
D gene: -
V gene: TRBV7-7
clone size: -
CDR3 DNA: TGTGCCAGCAGCGCGAAAAACACCGGGGAGCTGTTTTTT
CDR3 protein: CASSAKNTGELFF

J gene: TRBJ2-1
D gene: TRBD1
V gene: TRBV5-6
clone size: -
CDR3 DNA: TGTGCCAGCAGCCCTTCGCTAAGGGGGCCCTACAATGAGCAGTTCTTC
CDR3 protein: CASSPSLRGPYNEQFF

J gene: TRBJ1-1
D gene: TRBD1
V gene: TRBV7-3
clone size: -
CDR3 DNA: TGTGCCAGCAGCTTAACCGGGACAGGGGACACTGAAGCTTTCTTT
CDR3 protein: CASSLTGTGDTEAFF

J gene: TRBJ2-1
D gene: -
V gene: TRBV30
clone size: -
CDR3 DNA: TGTGCCTGGAGTGTAACAGGGAATCACAATGAGCAGTTCTTC
CDR3 protein: CAWSVTGNHNEQFF

J gene: TRBJ1-4
D gene: TRBD1
V gene: TRBV6-1
clone size: -
CDR3 DNA: TGTGCCAGCAGGGAGGCAGGGGGCAGGGAAAAACTGTTTTTT
CDR3 protein: CASREAGGREKLFF

J gene: TRBJ2-4
D gene: -
V gene: TRBV19
clone size: -
CDR3 DNA: TGTGCCAGTAGCCCTGGCCTCAACGGTGGCATTCAGTACTTC
CDR3 protein: CASSPGLNGGIQYF

J gene: TRBJ2-1
D gene: -
V gene: TRBV12-5
clone size: -
CDR3 DNA: TGTGCTAGTGGTTTGGTACAGACAAATGAGCAGTTCTTC
CDR3 protein: CASGLVQTNEQFF

J gene: TRBJ2-5
D gene: -
V gene: TRBV6-1
clone size: -
CDR3 DNA: TGTGCCAGCAGTGAAGTGGGGGGCTCCGGGACCCAGTACTTC
CDR3 protein: CASSEVGGSGTQYF